This TCR beta chain came from a study of T cell responses to AZD1222 COVID-19 vaccine. Profiled with immunoSEQ multiplex PCR; TCRdb holds only in-frame clones, not every one. The sample carries approximately 85,000 clones, around 85% recorded once. V was pared by 4 bases and J by 4 bases, with 12 bases between. This CDR3 is 14 amino acids long. Germline CDR1 and CDR2: SGHKS and YYEKEE (reference sequence). The rearrangement joins TRBV5-5 to TRBJ1-5; D gene ambiguous. This receptor was obtained from an adult in good health. The sequenced sample was peripheral blood, obtained on day 0 of AZD1222 vaccination. CDR3: CASSTAGPNQPQHF. CDR3 coding DNA: TGTGCCAGCAGCACGGCTGGTCCGAATCAGCCCCAGCATTTT.